The 5 T cell receptor beta chains below were found in one sample sequenced in a study of blood T cell repertoires in COVID-19. Profiling relied on immunoSEQ multiplex PCR, and the TCRdb table lists in-frame clones only, not all of them. The top ten clones hold 12% to 15% of a sample with more than 45,000 clones, 85% to 90% of them seen once. Sequencing input: peripheral blood. The source of these receptors is a man in his 70s with acute or convalescent COVID-19.

The chain recombines TRBV4-1 with TRBJ2-7, with 8 bases matching TRBD2. There are 15 residues in the CDR3. V lost 1 base and J lost 5; bases outside the gene matches: 7. Germline-derived CDR1 and CDR2 are MGHRA and YSYEKL. The CDR3 bases are TGCGCCAGCAGCCAAGCGAGCGGGAGTTCAAACGAGCAGTACTTC. This translates into CASSQASGSSNEQYF.

This chain connects TRBV5-5 to TRBJ2-7; the match to TRBD1 covers 10 bases. CDR3 length equals 14 residues. Germline values: CDR1 SGHKS, CDR2 YYEKEE (reference sequence). V dropped 0 bases and J dropped 4; count of bases not matched to a gene: 1. CDR3 protein: CASSLGTGGYEQYV. As DNA, the CDR3 is TGTGCCAGCAGCTTGGGGACAGGGGGATACGAGCAGTACGTC.

V gene TRBV13 combines with J gene TRBJ2-6; D perhaps matches TRBD2 (6 bases). CDR1 and CDR2 (germline): PRHDT, FYEKMQ (reference sequence). The V and J ends lost 0 bases and 2 bases respectively, with 8 bases between them. The CDR3 spans 16 residues. The CDR3 is CASSLGGRAGANVLTF. The DNA for the CDR3 is TGTGCCAGCAGCTTAGGCGGGAGAGCTGGGGCCAACGTCCTGACTTTC.

The chain employs TRBV4-1 and TRBJ2-3, with TRBD2 identical over 9 bases. In germline, CDR1 is MGHRA, CDR2 YSYEKL. V lost 2 bases and J lost 4; bases outside the gene matches: 4. This CDR3 region has 15 residues. This CDR3 reads CASSQRTSEADTQYF. As DNA, the CDR3 is TGCGCCAGCAGCCAAAGGACTAGCGAGGCAGATACGCAGTATTTT.

This chain links TRBV16 with TRBJ1-6; 8 bases match TRBD1. CDR3 size: 13 residues. With V trimmed by 4 bases and J by 7 bases, 0 bases remained unmatched. Per germline, CDR1 KGHSY and CDR2 FQNENV. CDR3 sequence (DNA): TGTGCCAGCAGCCGGACAGGGAATTCACCCCTCCACTTT. Protein sequence: CASSRTGNSPLHF. Combining the CDR3 with reference TRBV16 and TRBJ1-6 gives the whole variable domain GEEVAQTPKHLVRGEGQKAKLYCAPIKGHSYVFWYQQVLKNEFKFLISFQNENVFDETGMPKERFSAKCLPNSPCSLEIQATKLEDSAVYFCASSRTGNSPLHFGNGTRLTVT.